A single TCR beta chain is shown here with its context. The antigen remains unidentified. The CDR3 length is 12 residues. The germline gives CDR1 MNHEY, CDR2 SVGAGI. Between the trimmed V and J ends, which lost 10 bases and 5 bases, there was a span of 14 bases. The PCR made use of 60 Vbeta and 13 Jbeta primers. Assay: immunoSEQ multiplex PCR; the TCRdb copy retains only in-frame clones and omits some. The data show tens of thousands of clones, about two thirds seen once. The sample is drawn from a study of cytomegalovirus exposure and HLA in healthy donors. The study, taken as a whole, reports: A later analysis found TCR association rates differed by HLA locus, highest for DRB1 and lowest for HLA-C. Follow-up analysis later connected one missense variant in DCLRE1C with trimming of TCR beta V- and J-genes.

The clonotype was recovered from a woman in her sixties in good health and CMV-seropositive. The chain carries TRBV6-5 and TRBJ2-5; TRBD1 is a possible D gene (6 bases). The specimen sequenced was PBMCs. DNA of the CDR3: TGTGCCACCTCGACAGGTTGGGAGACCCAGTACTTC. This encodes CATSTGWETQYF.